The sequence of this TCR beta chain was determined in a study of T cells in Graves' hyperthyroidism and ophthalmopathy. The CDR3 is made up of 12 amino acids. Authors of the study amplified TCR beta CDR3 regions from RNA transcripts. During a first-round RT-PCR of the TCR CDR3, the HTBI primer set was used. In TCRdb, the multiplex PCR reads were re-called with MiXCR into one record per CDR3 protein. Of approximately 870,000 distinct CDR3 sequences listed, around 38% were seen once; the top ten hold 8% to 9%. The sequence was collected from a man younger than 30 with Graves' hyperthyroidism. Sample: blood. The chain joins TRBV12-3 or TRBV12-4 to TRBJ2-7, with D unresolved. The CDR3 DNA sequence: TGTGCTAGTGGTCCCTCTCTCCACGAGCAGTACTTC. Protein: CASGPSLHEQYF.